The sequence of this TCR beta chain was determined in a study of shared clonotypes between healthy human individuals. CD8 cells regarded as naive lacked CD45RO, were positively chosen for CCR7, and omitted terminally differentiated effector memory CD45RA+ cells. Genomic DNA from each subset was divided evenly over several immunoSEQ plates. Sorted-subset replicate PCRs used about 180 ng DNA, around 31,000 T cell genomes. In the authors' workflow: Junction-only sequences without quality scores came from ImmunoSEQ, so filtering differed. This table comes from immunoSEQ multiplex PCR, and its TCRdb copy is limited to in-frame clones, with some not included. Clone size and V and J calls were adopted from that table, with D and trimming inferred from the DNA. The sample lists about 2 million clones, 85% to 95% occurring once. General study points: Some naive CD4 clonotypes, roughly 4.8%, turned up in common across a handful of donors.

About this clone: What it binds is unknown.

Germline CDR1 and CDR2: MGHRA and YSYEKL. The V gene lost 1 base and the J gene lost 5 bases, with 17 bases spanning the gap. CDR3 length equals 16 residues. The rearrangement joins TRBV4-1 to TRBJ2-5; tentative D call: TRBD2 (6 bases). The sample was naive CD8+ T cells sorted from blood. The sequence came from a man aged 18 to 30 in good health. This CDR3 reads CASSQAASESYETQYF. The CDR3 DNA is TGCGCCAGCAGCCAAGCGGCTAGCGAATCGTATGAGACCCAGTACTTC.